Below, 21 T cell receptor beta chains from the same sample are listed, as sequenced in a study of blood T cell repertoires in COVID-19. TCRdb keeps only in-frame clones here, not all; method: immunoSEQ multiplex PCR. The table includes a few hundred thousand clones, 89% detected once. Sequencing input: peripheral blood. These receptor sequences come from a woman in her 40s who had recovered from COVID-19.

The genes are TRBV7-2 and TRBJ2-5, with 9 bases lining up with TRBD2. This CDR3 comprises 15 residues. The V gene's germline CDR1 is SGHTA and CDR2 FQGNSA. V trimming: 8 bases; J trimming: 4 bases; junction bases outside the gene matches: 11. The CDR3 bases are TGTGCCAGCTCCCGGGACTTAGCGGGGGCAGAGACCCAGTACTTC. This sequence encodes CASSRDLAGAETQYF.

This chain uses TRBV5-4 with TRBJ2-2; TRBD2 agrees at 9 bases. The V gene's germline CDR1 is SGHNT and CDR2 YYREEE (reference sequence). J was trimmed by 3 bases and V by 0 bases; bases with no gene match: 6. The CDR3 is 17 residues long. CDR3 region: CASSLGGLAGYTGELFF. CDR3 bases: TGTGCCAGCAGCTTGGGGGGGCTAGCGGGGTACACCGGGGAGCTGTTTTTT.

J is TRBJ1-2 and V is TRBV2, with D perhaps matching TRBD1 (5 bases). This CDR3 comprises 15 residues. Trimming stripped 5 bases from V and 0 bases from J, with 13 bases between. Looked up from germline, CDR1 is SNHLY and CDR2 is FYNNEI. CDR3 in DNA: TGTGCCAGCAGTTCAACCCGACAGCCTAACTATGGCTACACCTTC. Amino acid sequence: CASSSTRQPNYGYTF.

V gene TRBV7-7 combines with J gene TRBJ2-1, with a tentative D call TRBD2 (7 bases). CDR1 and CDR2 from the germline V gene are SSHAT and FNYEAQ (reference sequence). CDR3 length equals 14 residues. V dropped 5 bases and J dropped 9 bases, with 17 bases sitting between them. The CDR3, as DNA: TGTGCCAGCAGCCAGGCGGGGGCGGAGGGTGAGCAGTTCTTC. Translating it yields CASSQAGAEGEQFF.

The J gene is TRBJ1-1, the V gene TRBV3-1 (or the pseudogene TRBV3-2), with TRBD1 matching over 8 bases. This CDR3 has 16 amino acids. CDR1 is LGHDT and CDR2 is YNNKEL in the germline V gene (reference sequence). J gave up 0 bases and V 4 bases, and 7 bases lay outside the gene matches. The DNA for the CDR3 is TGTGCCAGCAGCCCTGGGACAGGCGACATGAACACTGAAGCTTTCTTT. Protein: CASSPGTGDMNTEAFF.

The chain links TRBV10-1 to TRBJ2-2, with 7 nucleotides matching TRBD2. V lost 3 bases and J lost 8; bases outside the gene matches: 3. This CDR3 has 13 residues. Germline V gene sequence: CDR1 WNHNN, CDR2 SYGVQD (reference sequence). CDR3 nucleotides: TGCGCCAGCAGTGAAACTAGCGTTGGGGAGCTGTTTTTT. It translates to CASSETSVGELFF.

Comments on this clone: Other DNA sequences of this sample code for an identical CDR3. J is TRBJ1-6 and V is TRBV6-5; D unclear. Per the germline V gene, CDR1 is MNHEY and CDR2 is SVGAGI. The V end was cut by 5 bases, the J end by 5 bases, with 7 bases between. The CDR3 spans 13 residues. The CDR3 sequence: CASSLRDNSPLHF. In DNA, the CDR3 is TGTGCCAGCAGTCTAAGAGATAATTCACCCCTCCACTTT.

This clone was seen more than once but under ten times. The genes are TRBV5-1 and TRBJ1-1; D call uncertain. V was cut by 8 bases and J by 3 bases, with 14 bases left in between. Per the germline V gene, CDR1 is SGHRS and CDR2 is YFSETQ. CDR3 length: 13 amino acids. The CDR3, as DNA: TGCGCCAGTTCTGTAATAACGGACACTGAAGCTTTCTTT. Its translation is CASSVITDTEAFF.

J is TRBJ2-2 and V is TRBV10-3; weak D call: TRBD2 (6 bases). Trimming took 6 bases from V and 1 from J, leaving 12 bases between them. The germline gives CDR1 ENHRY, CDR2 SYGVKD. This CDR3 has 15 amino acids. CDR3 protein: CAIRRQGGNTGELFF. As DNA, the CDR3 is TGTGCCATCAGGCGGCAGGGAGGGAACACCGGGGAGCTGTTTTTT.

The rearrangement links TRBV7-8 to TRBJ2-5, with D maybe TRBD2 (6 bases). The germline gives CDR1 SGHVS, CDR2 FQNEAQ. V was pared by 5 bases and J by 0 bases, with 10 bases between. CDR3 length: 14 amino acids. In nucleotides, the CDR3 is TGTGCCAGCAGCACCGGGACTTACCAAGAGACCCAGTACTTC. This translates into CASSTGTYQETQYF.

The chain is built from TRBV2 and TRBJ1-2; D is ambiguous. Trimming cost V 0 bases and J 8 bases, with 7 bases left between them. Germline V lookup: CDR1 SNHLY, CDR2 FYNNEI. The CDR3 is made up of 12 amino acids. The CDR3 coding sequence is TGTGCCAGCAGTGAAGCCCCCCTGGGCTACACCTTC. Its protein product is CASSEAPLGYTF.

The chain combines TRBV19 with TRBJ1-2, with 7 nucleotides matching TRBD1. The V gene end was trimmed by 4 bases and the J gene end by 2 bases; junction bases not matched to a gene: 4. Germline CDR1 reads LNHDA; CDR2 reads SQIVND (reference sequence). This CDR3 contains 14 residues. The CDR3 loop reads CASSTPGQNYGYTF. The CDR3 DNA is TGTGCCAGTAGTACACCGGGACAGAACTATGGCTACACCTTC.

The gene calls are TRBV4-1 and TRBJ2-7; 9 bases are a match to TRBD1. The CDR3 is 15 residues long. The V gene's germline CDR1 is MGHRA and CDR2 YSYEKL. The J segment lost 5 bases and the V segment lost 5 bases, leaving 10 bases of the junction unmatched. CDR3 region: CASSYLGQGVDEQYF. The CDR3 nucleotides are TGCGCCAGCAGCTACCTGGGACAGGGAGTGGACGAGCAGTACTTC.

The rearrangement uses TRBV6-5 and TRBJ2-2, with 9 positions matching TRBD1. Unmatched junction bases numbered 4, after V lost 7 bases and J lost 1 base. Germline V gene data show CDR1 as MNHEY and CDR2 as SVGAGI. The CDR3 length is 15 residues. CDR3 residues: CASMTGGENTGELFF. In DNA form, the CDR3 reads TGTGCCAGCATGACAGGGGGGGAGAACACCGGGGAGCTGTTTTTT.

The rearrangement joins TRBV14 to TRBJ1-2; 11 bases fit TRBD1. V lost 0 bases and J lost 4; bases outside the gene matches: 4. Germline CDR1 and CDR2: SGHDN and FVKESK. CDR3 length: 16 residues. The CDR3 nucleotides read TGTGCCAGCAGCCAAGATCCGGGACAGGGGGTCTATGGCTACACCTTC. As protein: CASSQDPGQGVYGYTF.

Ten or more counts support this clone. The genes are TRBV13 and TRBJ2-1; 7 bases are a match to TRBD1. Trimming cost V 4 bases and J 3 bases; bases outside gene matches: 9. Germline V gives CDR1 PRHDT, CDR2 FYEKMQ (reference sequence). CDR3 length equals 16 residues. CDR3 sequence (DNA): TGTGCCAGCAGCTACATGACAGGGCTAAGCTACAATGAGCAGTTCTTC. It translates to CASSYMTGLSYNEQFF. The full variable domain, rest sourced from reference TRBV13 and TRBJ2-1, is AAGVIQSPRHLIKEKRETATLKCYPIPRHDTVYWYQQGPGQDPQFLISFYEKMQSDKGSIPDRFSAQQFSDYHSELNMSSLELGDSALYFCASSYMTGLSYNEQFFGPGTRLTVL.

This chain links TRBV4-1 with TRBJ1-6; D gene uncertain. The V end lost 0 bases, the J end lost 11 bases, and 17 bases lay between the germline ends. Looked up from germline, CDR1 is MGHRA and CDR2 is YSYEKL. CDR3 length: 16 amino acids. The CDR3 here is CASSQDPGSPLPPLHF. DNA for the CDR3: TGCGCCAGCAGCCAAGATCCGGGGAGCCCTCTTCCACCCCTCCACTTT.

The rearrangement joins TRBV6-2 or TRBV6-3 to TRBJ1-5; maybe TRBD1 (6 bases). Germline CDR1 reads MNHEY; CDR2 reads SVGEGT. The CDR3 is made up of 14 amino acids. Trimming cost V 6 bases and J 7 bases, with 16 bases left between them. The chain's CDR3 is CASSQGGERQPQHF. CDR3 nucleotide sequence: TGTGCCAGCAGCCAAGGGGGGGAGCGGCAGCCCCAGCATTTT.

This chain connects TRBV19 to TRBJ1-4, with D tentatively TRBD1 (5 bases). The CDR3 length is 13 residues. Germline-derived CDR1 and CDR2 are LNHDA and SQIVND (reference sequence). Between the trimmed V and J ends, which lost 6 bases and 6 bases, there was a span of 11 bases. The CDR3 DNA is TGTGCCAGTAGAACCGGGGGGGATGAAAAACTGTTTTTT. Translating gives CASRTGGDEKLFF.

This rearrangement joins TRBV19 to TRBJ1-1; 10 positions match TRBD1. J gave up 5 bases and V 7 bases, and 4 bases lay outside the gene matches. This CDR3 has 13 amino acids. Germline V gene sequence: CDR1 LNHDA, CDR2 SQIVND (reference sequence). The CDR3 region has the DNA TGTGCCAGTACAGACAGGGGGCGTACTGAAGCTTTCTTT. This translates into CASTDRGRTEAFF.

This clone turned up a few times. The gene calls are TRBV7-9 and TRBJ2-7, with TRBD2 matching over 10 bases. There are 15 residues in the CDR3. V dropped 1 base and J dropped 3; count of bases not matched to a gene: 3. Germline V gives CDR1 SEHNR, CDR2 FQNEAQ (reference sequence). CDR3 DNA sequence: TGTGCCAGCAGCTTAGTCAGCGGGAGGGGCTACGAGCAGTACGTC. This sequence encodes CASSLVSGRGYEQYV.